These T cell receptor beta chains were read from a single sample in a study of T cell responses to AZD1222 COVID-19 vaccine. The table came from immunoSEQ multiplex PCR; TCRdb's copy has only in-frame clones and leaves some out. Seen here are about 21,000 clones, 82% observed once, and the top ten hold approximately 45%. The material sequenced was peripheral blood, taken on day 0 of AZD1222 vaccination. These receptors came from an adult in good health. The CDR3 runs from the conserved cysteine through the conserved F or W. The order of the fields is V gene, D gene, clone size, J gene, CDR3 protein, CDR3 DNA. A D gene is named only where the DNA matches it firmly. Expanded clones are given a class, and other clones once, few, many or no size at all.

>TRBV28|-|-|TRBJ2-1
CASSLSTPNNEQFF
TGTGCCAGCAGTTTATCGACTCCTAACAATGAGCAGTTCTTC
>TRBV4-2|-|once|TRBJ2-1
CASSQESKVEQFF
TGTGCCAGCAGCCAAGAGTCTAAGGTAGAGCAGTTCTTC
>TRBV28|-|few|TRBJ1-2
CASTVTAGRYGYTF
TGTGCCAGCACCGTTACGGCAGGCCGGTATGGCTACACCTTC
>TRBV2|-|-|TRBJ2-3
CASSRTESTDTQYF
TGTGCCAGCTCTCGGACGGAATCCACAGATACGCAGTATTTT
>TRBV27|-|few|TRBJ2-1
CASSSYYNEQFF
TGTGCCAGCAGTTCTTATTACAATGAGCAGTTCTTC
>TRBV19|TRBD2|few|TRBJ2-3
CASNLWGRGADTQYF
TGTGCCAGTAATCTGTGGGGGCGGGGGGCAGATACGCAGTATTTT
>TRBV28|-|-|TRBJ2-3
CASSLDNTDTQYF
TGTGCCAGCAGTTTAGACAACACAGATACGCAGTATTTT
>TRBV21-1|-|-|TRBJ1-2
CASSPRTGGDYGYTF
TGTGCCAGCAGCCCCCGGACAGGGGGCGACTATGGCTACACCTTC
>TRBV2|TRBD1|-|TRBJ1-5
CASARDREDQPQHF
TGTGCCAGCGCAAGGGACAGGGAGGATCAGCCCCAGCATTTT
>TRBV7-9|-|-|TRBJ1-1
CASSPGSEAFF
TGTGCCAGCAGCCCGGGGTCTGAAGCTTTCTTT
>TRBV6-2/TRBV6-3|-|-|TRBJ1-6
CASSADRLVDNSPLHF
TGTGCCAGCAGTGCAGACCGGCTCGTCGATAATTCACCCCTCCACTTT
>TRBV13|TRBD1|-|TRBJ2-7
CASSPSTGTGIHEQYF
TGTGCCAGCAGCCCCAGTACCGGGACAGGGATACACGAGCAGTACTTC
>TRBV28|-|-|TRBJ1-5
CASSFYGGEVNQPQHF
TGTGCCAGCAGTTTTTACGGGGGCGAAGTCAATCAGCCCCAGCATTTT
>TRBV10-3|-|-|TRBJ1-2
CAISEGQGEGYTF
TGTGCCATCAGTGAGGGGCAGGGTGAAGGCTACACCTTC
>TRBV12-3/TRBV12-4|-|-|TRBJ2-1
CASSPDSDNEQFF
TGTGCCAGCAGTCCGGACTCCGACAATGAGCAGTTCTTC
>TRBV19|-|-|TRBJ1-6
CASSLGQVNSPLHF
TGTGCCAGTAGTCTCGGGCAGGTTAATTCACCCCTCCACTTT
>TRBV2|TRBD1|-|TRBJ2-3
CATRTGLGPDTQYF
TGTGCCACCAGGACAGGTTTGGGACCAGATACGCAGTATTTT
>TRBV18|TRBD2|-|TRBJ2-1
CASSPLAGDYNEQFF
TGTGCCAGCTCACCACTAGCGGGGGACTACAATGAGCAGTTCTTC
>TRBV30|TRBD1|-|TRBJ1-6
CAWSSLGTDNSPLHF
TGTGCCTGGAGTAGCCTCGGGACAGATAATTCACCCCTCCACTTT
>TRBV18|-|-|TRBJ2-1
CASSRKGSYNEQFF
TGTGCCAGCTCCCGGAAGGGGAGCTACAATGAGCAGTTCTTC
>TRBV6-5|-|-|TRBJ2-7
CASQRDGASYEQYF
TGTGCCAGTCAAAGGGACGGTGCCTCCTACGAGCAGTACTTC
>TRBV5-6|-|few|TRBJ1-4
CASTLVATNEKLFF
TGTGCCAGCACCCTGGTTGCAACTAATGAAAAACTGTTTTTT
>TRBV6-6|-|-|TRBJ1-4
CASSLLTTATNEKLFF
TGTGCCAGCAGCCTTCTCACTACTGCAACTAATGAAAAACTGTTTTTT
>TRBV5-6|-|-|TRBJ2-7
CASSLVDRDYEQYF
TGTGCCAGCAGCTTGGTCGACAGAGACTACGAGCAGTACTTC
>TRBV9|TRBD2|-|TRBJ2-2
CASSTQLAGGELFF
TGTGCCAGCAGCACGCAACTAGCGGGCGGGGAGCTGTTTTTT
>TRBV7-8|TRBD1|-|TRBJ1-6
CASSLVAGGASPLHF
TGTGCCAGCAGCTTAGTGGCAGGGGGGGCTTCACCCCTCCACTTT
>TRBV28|TRBD1|-|TRBJ1-1
CASSLWGYRDSQNTEAFF
TGTGCCAGCAGTTTATGGGGATACCGGGACAGTCAGAACACTGAAGCTTTCTTT
>TRBV5-4|-|-|TRBJ2-3
CASSPYAGVDTQYF
TGTGCCAGCAGCCCCTACGCCGGAGTAGATACGCAGTATTTT
>TRBV7-9|-|-|TRBJ1-3
CASSFFLLNSGNTIYF
TGTGCCAGCAGCTTTTTTCTGCTTAACTCTGGAAACACCATATATTTT
>TRBV7-9|-|-|TRBJ2-3
CASSPNRLADTQYF
TGTGCCAGCAGCCCCAACCGGCTCGCAGATACGCAGTATTTT
>TRBV6-5|-|-|TRBJ1-1
CASSLEVNTEAFF
TGTGCCAGCAGTCTGGAGGTAAACACTGAAGCTTTCTTT
>TRBV30|-|-|TRBJ1-1
CAWSVAGSTEAFF
TGTGCCTGGAGTGTAGCTGGGAGCACTGAAGCTTTCTTT
>TRBV29-1|TRBD1|-|TRBJ2-7
CSVVDRGSSYEQYF
TGCAGCGTAGTTGACAGGGGTAGCTCCTACGAGCAGTACTTC
>TRBV23-1|-|-|TRBJ1-1
CASSQSWDTEAFF
TGCGCCAGCAGTCAATCGTGGGACACTGAAGCTTTCTTT